The 4 T cell receptor beta chains in this list originate from one sample, sequenced in a study of blood T cell repertoires in COVID-19. Method: immunoSEQ multiplex PCR; TCRdb's copy keeps in-frame clones and lacks some. The table has just over 95,000 clones, about nine tenths seen once. The sequenced sample was peripheral blood. These receptors all come from a man aged 45 to 65 with acute or convalescent COVID-19.

V gene TRBV30 combines with J gene TRBJ1-5; D is undetermined. This CDR3 has 15 amino acids. V lost 0 bases and J 1 base, leaving 10 bases between the germline ends. The germline gives CDR1 GTSNPN, CDR2 SVGIG (reference sequence). In DNA, the CDR3 is TGTGCCTGGAGTGTGAACGTCAGGAGCAATCAGCCCCAGCATTTT. Translated, it gives CAWSVNVRSNQPQHF.

V usage is TRBV19 and J usage is TRBJ1-4; 10 bases align to TRBD1. V dropped 3 bases and J dropped 4; count of bases not matched to a gene: 2. The CDR3 contains 15 residues. The germline gives CDR1 LNHDA, CDR2 SQIVND (reference sequence). CDR3 sequence reads: CASSIRTGGNEKLFF. The CDR3 coding sequence is TGTGCCAGTAGTATTCGGACAGGGGGTAATGAAAAACTGTTTTTT. The variable domain in full, completed from reference TRBV19 and TRBJ1-4, reads DGGITQSPKYLFRKEGQNVTLSCEQNLNHDAMYWYRQDPGQGLRLIYYSQIVNDFQKGDIAEGYSVSREKKESFPLTVTSAQKNPTAFYLCASSIRTGGNEKLFFGSGTQLSVL.

V and J are TRBV10-3 and TRBJ2-7, with 7 bases that match TRBD2. The CDR3 covers 17 residues. The trim removed 3 bases at V and 4 bases at J, leaving 15 bases unmatched. Per the germline V gene, CDR1 is ENHRY and CDR2 is SYGVKD. CDR3: CAISEVVGAGATYEQYF. The CDR3 nucleotides are TGTGCCATCAGTGAAGTGGTAGGCGCGGGAGCGACTTACGAGCAGTACTTC.

The rearrangement joins TRBV5-1 to TRBJ2-3, with 9 bases identical to TRBD1. CDR3 size: 15 residues. CDR1 is SGHRS and CDR2 is YFSETQ in the germline V gene. The ends lost 0 bases at V and 3 bases at J; junction bases unmatched: 2. The CDR3 region is CASSLGGTGTDTQYF. CDR3 in DNA: TGCGCCAGCAGCTTGGGGGGGACAGGGACAGATACGCAGTATTTT. Filled out from reference TRBV5-1 and TRBJ2-3, the complete variable domain reads KAGVTQTPRYLIKTRGQQVTLSCSPISGHRSVSWYQQTPGQGLQFLFEYFSETQRNKGNFPGRFSGRQFSNSRSEMNVSTLELGDSALYLCASSLGGTGTDTQYFGPGTRLTVL.